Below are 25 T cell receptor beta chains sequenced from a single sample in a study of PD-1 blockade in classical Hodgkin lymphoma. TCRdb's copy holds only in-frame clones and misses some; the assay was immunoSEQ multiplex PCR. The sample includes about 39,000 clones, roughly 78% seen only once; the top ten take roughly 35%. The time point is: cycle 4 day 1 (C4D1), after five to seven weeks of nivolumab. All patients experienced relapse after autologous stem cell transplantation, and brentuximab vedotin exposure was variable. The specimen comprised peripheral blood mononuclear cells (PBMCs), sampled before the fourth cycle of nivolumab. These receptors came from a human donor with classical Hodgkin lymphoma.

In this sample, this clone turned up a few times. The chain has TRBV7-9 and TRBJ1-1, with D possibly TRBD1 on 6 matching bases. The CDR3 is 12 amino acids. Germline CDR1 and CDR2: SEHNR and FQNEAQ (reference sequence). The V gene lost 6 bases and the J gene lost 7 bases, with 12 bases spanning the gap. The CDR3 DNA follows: TGTGCCAGCAGAACCAACAGGGATGAAGCTTTCTTT. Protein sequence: CASRTNRDEAFF.

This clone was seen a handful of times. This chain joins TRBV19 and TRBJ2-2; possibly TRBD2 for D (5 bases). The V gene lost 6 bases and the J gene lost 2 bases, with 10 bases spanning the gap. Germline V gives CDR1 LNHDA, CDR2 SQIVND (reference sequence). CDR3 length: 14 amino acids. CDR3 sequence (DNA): TGTGCCAGTAGGGGTAGCGCCAACACCGGGGAGCTGTTTTTT. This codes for CASRGSANTGELFF.

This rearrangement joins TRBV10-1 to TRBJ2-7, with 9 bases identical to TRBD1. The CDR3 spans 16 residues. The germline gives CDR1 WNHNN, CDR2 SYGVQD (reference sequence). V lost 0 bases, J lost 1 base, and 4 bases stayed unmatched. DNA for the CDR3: TGCGCCAGCAGTGAGTCGCGACAGGGGGGATCCTACGAGCAGTACTTC. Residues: CASSESRQGGSYEQYF.

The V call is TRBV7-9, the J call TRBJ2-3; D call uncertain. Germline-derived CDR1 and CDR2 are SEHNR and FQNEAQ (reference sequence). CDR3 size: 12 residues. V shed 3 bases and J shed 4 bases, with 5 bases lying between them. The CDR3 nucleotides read TGTGCCAGCAGCTTTAATGCAGATACGCAGTATTTT. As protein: CASSFNADTQYF.

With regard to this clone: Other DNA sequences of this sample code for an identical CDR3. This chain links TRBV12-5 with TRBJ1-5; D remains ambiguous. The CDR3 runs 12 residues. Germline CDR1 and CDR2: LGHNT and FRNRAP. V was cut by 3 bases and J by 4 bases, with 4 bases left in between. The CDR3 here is CASGLGNQPQHF. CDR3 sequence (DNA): TGTGCTAGTGGTTTAGGTAATCAGCCCCAGCATTTT.

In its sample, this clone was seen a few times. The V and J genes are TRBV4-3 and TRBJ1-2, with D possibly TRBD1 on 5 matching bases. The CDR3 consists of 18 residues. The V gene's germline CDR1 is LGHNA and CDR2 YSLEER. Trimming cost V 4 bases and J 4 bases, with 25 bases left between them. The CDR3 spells CASSPSVQLLWDGYGYTF. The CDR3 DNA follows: TGCGCCAGCAGCCCGTCAGTCCAGTTGTTATGGGACGGCTATGGCTACACCTTC.

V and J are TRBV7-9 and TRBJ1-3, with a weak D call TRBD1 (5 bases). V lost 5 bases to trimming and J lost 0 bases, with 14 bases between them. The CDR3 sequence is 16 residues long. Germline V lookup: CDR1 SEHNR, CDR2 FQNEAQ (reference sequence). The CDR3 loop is CASSPRDPYSGNTIYF. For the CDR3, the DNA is TGTGCCAGCAGCCCCCGGGACCCTTACTCTGGAAACACCATATATTTT.

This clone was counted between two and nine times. The CDR3 reads CASSQGIGLRGMYEQYF. The CDR3 nucleotides read TGCGCCAGCAGCCAAGGTATTGGACTAAGGGGGATGTACGAGCAGTACTTC. The chain links TRBV4-1 to TRBJ2-7; D possibly matches TRBD1 or TRBD2 (6 bases each). This CDR3 contains 17 residues. Germline V gene lookup returns CDR1 MGHRA and CDR2 YSYEKL. V lost 1 base, J lost 4 bases, and 20 bases lay in between.

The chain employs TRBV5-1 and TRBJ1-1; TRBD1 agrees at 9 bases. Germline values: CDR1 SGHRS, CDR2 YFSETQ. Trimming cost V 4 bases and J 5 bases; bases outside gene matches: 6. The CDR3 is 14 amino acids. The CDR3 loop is CASSRGQGNTEAFF. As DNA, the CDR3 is TGCGCCAGCAGCCGGGGACAGGGAAATACTGAAGCTTTCTTT. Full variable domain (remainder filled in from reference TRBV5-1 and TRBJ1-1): KAGVTQTPRYLIKTRGQQVTLSCSPISGHRSVSWYQQTPGQGLQFLFEYFSETQRNKGNFPGRFSGRQFSNSRSEMNVSTLELGDSALYLCASSRGQGNTEAFFGQGTRLTVV.

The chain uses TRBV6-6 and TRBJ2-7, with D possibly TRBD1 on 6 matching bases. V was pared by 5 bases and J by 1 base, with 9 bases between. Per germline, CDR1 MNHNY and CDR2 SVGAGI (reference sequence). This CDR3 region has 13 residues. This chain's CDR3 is CASSGDTSYEQYF. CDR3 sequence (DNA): TGTGCCAGCAGTGGGGACACATCCTACGAGCAGTACTTC.

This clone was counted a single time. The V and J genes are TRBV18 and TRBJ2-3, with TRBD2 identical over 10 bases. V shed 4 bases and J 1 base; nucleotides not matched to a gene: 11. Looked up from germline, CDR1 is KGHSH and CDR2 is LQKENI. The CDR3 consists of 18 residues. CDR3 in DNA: TGTGCCAGCTCACTAACACCTTCGGGGACTAGCGGCACAGATACGCAGTATTTT. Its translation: CASSLTPSGTSGTDTQYF.

CDR3 residues: CASSLSPGGNTGELFF. In DNA form, the CDR3 reads TGTGCCAGCAGCTTATCCCCCGGGGGGAACACCGGGGAGCTGTTTTTT. V is TRBV7-3 and J is TRBJ2-2, with D tentatively TRBD2 (6 bases). CDR1 is SGHTA, CDR2 FQGTGA, per germline. The V end lost 2 bases, the J end lost 1 base, and 11 bases lay between the germline ends. The CDR3 runs 16 residues.

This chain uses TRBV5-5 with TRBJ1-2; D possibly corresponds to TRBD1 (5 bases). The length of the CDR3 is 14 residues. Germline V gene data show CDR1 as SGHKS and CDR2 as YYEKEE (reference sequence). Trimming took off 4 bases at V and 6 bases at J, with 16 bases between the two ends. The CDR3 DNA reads TGTGCCAGCAGCATCGGGGGATTGGATAATGGCTACACCTTC. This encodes CASSIGGLDNGYTF.

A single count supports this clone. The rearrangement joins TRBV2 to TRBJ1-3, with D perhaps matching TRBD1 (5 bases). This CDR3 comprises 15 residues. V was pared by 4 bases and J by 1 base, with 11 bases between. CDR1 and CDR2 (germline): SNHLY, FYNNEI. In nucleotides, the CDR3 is TGTGCCAGCAGTGTTCAGGGTGTATCTGGAAACACCATATATTTT. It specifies CASSVQGVSGNTIYF.

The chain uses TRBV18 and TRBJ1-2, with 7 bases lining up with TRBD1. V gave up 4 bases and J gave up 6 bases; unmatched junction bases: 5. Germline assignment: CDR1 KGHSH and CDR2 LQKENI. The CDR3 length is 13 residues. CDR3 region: CASSLTGVDGYTF. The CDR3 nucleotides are TGTGCCAGCTCACTCACAGGGGTCGATGGCTACACCTTC. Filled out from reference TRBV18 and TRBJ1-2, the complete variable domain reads NAGVMQNPRHLVRRRGQEARLRCSPMKGHSHVYWYRQLPEEGLKFMVYLQKENIIDESGMPKERFSAEFPKEGPSILRIQQVVRGDSAAYFCASSLTGVDGYTFGSGTRLTVV.

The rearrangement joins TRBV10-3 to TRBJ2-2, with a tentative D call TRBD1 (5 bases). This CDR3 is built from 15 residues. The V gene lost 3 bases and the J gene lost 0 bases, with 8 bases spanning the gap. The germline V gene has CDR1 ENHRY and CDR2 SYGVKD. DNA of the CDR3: TGTGCCATCAGTGATTGGACATCGAACACCGGGGAGCTGTTTTTT. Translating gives CAISDWTSNTGELFF.

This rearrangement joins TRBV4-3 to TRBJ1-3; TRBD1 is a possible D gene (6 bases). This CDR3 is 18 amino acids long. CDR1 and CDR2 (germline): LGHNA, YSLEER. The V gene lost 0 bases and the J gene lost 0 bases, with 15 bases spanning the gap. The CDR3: CASSQDGTGLLSGNTIYF. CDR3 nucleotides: TGCGCCAGCAGCCAAGATGGAACAGGGCTTCTCTCTGGAAACACCATATATTTT.

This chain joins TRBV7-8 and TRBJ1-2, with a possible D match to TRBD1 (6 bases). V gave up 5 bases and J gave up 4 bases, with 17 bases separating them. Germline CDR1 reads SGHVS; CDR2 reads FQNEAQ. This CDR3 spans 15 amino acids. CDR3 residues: CASSSQDSGSYGYTF. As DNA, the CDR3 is TGTGCCAGCAGCAGTCAGGACAGCGGGAGCTATGGCTACACCTTC.

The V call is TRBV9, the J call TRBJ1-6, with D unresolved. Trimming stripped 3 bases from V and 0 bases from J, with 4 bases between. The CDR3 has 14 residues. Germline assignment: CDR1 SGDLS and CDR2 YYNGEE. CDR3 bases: TGTGCCAGCAGCGCTAGCTCCTATAATTCACCCCTCCACTTT. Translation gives CASSASSYNSPLHF.

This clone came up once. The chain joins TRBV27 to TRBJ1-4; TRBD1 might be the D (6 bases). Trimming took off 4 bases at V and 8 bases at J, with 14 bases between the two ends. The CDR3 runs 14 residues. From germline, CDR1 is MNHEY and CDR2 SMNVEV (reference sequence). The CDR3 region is CASSSSGGQEKLFF. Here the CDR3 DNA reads TGTGCCAGCAGTTCCTCAGGTGGACAGGAAAAACTGTTTTTT.

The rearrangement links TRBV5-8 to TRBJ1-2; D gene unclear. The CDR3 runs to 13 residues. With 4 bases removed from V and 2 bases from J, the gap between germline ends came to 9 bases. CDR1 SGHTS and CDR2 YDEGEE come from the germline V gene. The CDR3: CASSRTGNYGYTF. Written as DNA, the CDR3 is TGTGCCAGCAGCCGGACGGGGAACTATGGCTACACCTTC.

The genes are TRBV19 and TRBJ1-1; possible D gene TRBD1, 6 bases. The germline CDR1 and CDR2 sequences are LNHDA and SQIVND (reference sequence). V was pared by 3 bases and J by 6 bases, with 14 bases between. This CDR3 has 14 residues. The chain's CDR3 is CASSITTGSSEAFF. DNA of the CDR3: TGTGCCAGTAGTATCACCACAGGGAGCTCTGAAGCTTTCTTT.

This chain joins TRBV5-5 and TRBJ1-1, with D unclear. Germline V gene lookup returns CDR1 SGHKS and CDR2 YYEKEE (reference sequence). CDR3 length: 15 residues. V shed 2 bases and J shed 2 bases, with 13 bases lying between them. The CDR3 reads CASSLGQPGNTEAFF. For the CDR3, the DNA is TGTGCCAGCAGCTTAGGTCAGCCCGGAAACACTGAAGCTTTCTTT.

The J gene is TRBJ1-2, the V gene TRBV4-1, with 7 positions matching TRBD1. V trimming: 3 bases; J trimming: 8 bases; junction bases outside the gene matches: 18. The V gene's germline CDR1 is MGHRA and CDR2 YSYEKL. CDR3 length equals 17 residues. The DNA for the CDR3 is TGCGCCAGCAGCCACACTATTCCCCCAGGGGGGCCAGGAGGCTACACCTTC. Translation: CASSHTIPPGGPGGYTF.

The chain's CDR3 is CASSLETQYF. The CDR3 DNA sequence: TGTGCCAGCAGCCTGGAGACCCAGTACTTC. J is TRBJ2-5 and V is TRBV2; no reliable D call. The germline CDR1 and CDR2 sequences are SNHLY and FYNNEI. The CDR3 length is 10 residues. Trimming shortened V by 6 bases and J by 5 bases, and 4 bases separated the two germline ends. Combining the CDR3 with reference TRBV2 and TRBJ2-5 gives the whole variable domain EPEVTQTPSHQVTQMGQEVILRCVPISNHLYFYWYRQILGQKVEFLVSFYNNEISEKSEIFDDQFSVERPDGSNFTLKIRSTKLEDSAMYFCASSLETQYFGPGTRLLVL.